This entry lists 5 T cell receptor beta chains sequenced from one sample in a study of blood T cell repertoires in COVID-19. Repertoires were generated with immunoSEQ multiplex PCR, while TCRdb's copy carries only in-frame clones and drops some. The profile covers hundreds of thousands of clones, with around 90% appearing a single time and around 3% taken by the ten largest. Sequencing was carried out using peripheral blood. These TCRs come from a woman aged 25 to 39 with COVID-19, enrolled during active disease.

This sequence joins TRBV18 and TRBJ1-1, with a tentative D call TRBD1 (5 bases). CDR3 length: 12 amino acids. Germline-derived CDR1 and CDR2 are KGHSH and LQKENI. The ends were cut back, 1 base at V and 8 bases at J, with 8 bases in the middle. CDR3 nucleotide sequence: TGTGCCAGCTCACCACAGGGGATGGAAGCTTTCTTT. This codes for CASSPQGMEAFF.

In its sample, this clone was seen once. The gene calls are TRBV27 and TRBJ1-3; D uncertain. From germline, CDR1 is MNHEY and CDR2 SMNVEV (reference sequence). Trimming pared 2 bases from V and 0 bases from J, leaving 5 bases between. The CDR3 consists of 14 residues. CDR3 sequence (DNA): TGTGCCAGCAGTTTACAATTCTCTGGAAACACCATATATTTT. This encodes CASSLQFSGNTIYF.

V and J are TRBV2 and TRBJ2-3; 12 nucleotides match TRBD2. This CDR3 contains 19 residues. Trimming took 7 bases from V and 7 from J; bases not matched to a gene: 21. Germline CDR1 is SNHLY and CDR2 is FYNNEI. The CDR3 protein is CASIFPASGLAGGPYTQYF. The DNA for the CDR3 is TGTGCCAGCATATTCCCCGCCTCGGGGCTAGCGGGGGGGCCATATACGCAGTATTTT.

The chain links TRBV7-2 to TRBJ2-2; D might be TRBD2 (7 bases). Germline V gene sequence: CDR1 SGHTA, CDR2 FQGNSA. V was clipped by 7 bases and J by 7 bases, with 22 bases between them. CDR3 size: 16 residues. CDR3: CASNPTPTRGGGELFF. The CDR3 DNA is TGTGCCAGCAACCCAACCCCCACAAGGGGGGGCGGGGAGCTGTTTTTT. Full variable domain (rest looked up from reference TRBV7-2 and TRBJ2-2): GAGVSQSPSNKVTEKGKDVELRCDPISGHTALYWYRQSLGQGLEFLIYFQGNSAPDKSGLPSDRFSAERTGGSVSTLTIQRTQQEDSAVYLCASNPTPTRGGGELFFGEGSRLTVL.

The V and J genes are TRBV4-1 and TRBJ2-7; TRBD2 agrees at 7 bases. Trimming cost V 0 bases and J 3 bases; bases outside gene matches: 11. Germline CDR1 MGHRA, CDR2 YSYEKL. This CDR3 region has 17 residues. CDR3 sequence reads: CASSQELSGLSLYEQYF. The CDR3 DNA reads TGCGCCAGCAGCCAAGAACTTAGCGGGCTATCCCTCTACGAGCAGTACTTC.